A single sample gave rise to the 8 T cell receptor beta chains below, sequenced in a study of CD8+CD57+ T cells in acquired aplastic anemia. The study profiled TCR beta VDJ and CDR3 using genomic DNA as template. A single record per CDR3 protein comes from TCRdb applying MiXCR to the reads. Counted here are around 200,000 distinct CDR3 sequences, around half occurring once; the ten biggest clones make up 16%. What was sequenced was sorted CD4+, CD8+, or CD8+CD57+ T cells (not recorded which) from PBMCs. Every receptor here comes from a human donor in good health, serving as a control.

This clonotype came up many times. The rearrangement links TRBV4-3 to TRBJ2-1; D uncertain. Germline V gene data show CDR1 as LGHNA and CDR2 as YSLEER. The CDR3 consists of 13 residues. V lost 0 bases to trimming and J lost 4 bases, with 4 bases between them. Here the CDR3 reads CASSQEYYNEQFF. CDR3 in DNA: TGCGCCAGCAGCCAAGAGTATTACAATGAGCAGTTCTTC.

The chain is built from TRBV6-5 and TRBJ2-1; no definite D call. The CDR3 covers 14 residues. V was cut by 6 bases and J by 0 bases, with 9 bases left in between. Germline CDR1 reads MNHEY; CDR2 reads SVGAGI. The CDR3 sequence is CASRGQYSYNEQFF. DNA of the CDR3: TGTGCCAGCAGAGGGCAGTACTCCTACAATGAGCAGTTCTTC.

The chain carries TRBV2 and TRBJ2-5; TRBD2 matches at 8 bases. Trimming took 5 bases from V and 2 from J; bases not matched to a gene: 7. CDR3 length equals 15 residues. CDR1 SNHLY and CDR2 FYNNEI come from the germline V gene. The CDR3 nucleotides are TGTGCCAGCAGTTCCGGGGGGGCGGGGCAAGAGACCCAGTACTTC. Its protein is CASSSGGAGQETQYF.

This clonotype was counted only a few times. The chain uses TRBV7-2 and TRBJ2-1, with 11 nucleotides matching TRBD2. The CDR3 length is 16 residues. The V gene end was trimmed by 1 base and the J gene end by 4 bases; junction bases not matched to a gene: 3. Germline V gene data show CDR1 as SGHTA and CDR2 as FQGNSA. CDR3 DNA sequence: TGTGCCAGCAGCTTAGGACTAGCGGGACGGTACAATGAGCAGTTCTTC. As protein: CASSLGLAGRYNEQFF.

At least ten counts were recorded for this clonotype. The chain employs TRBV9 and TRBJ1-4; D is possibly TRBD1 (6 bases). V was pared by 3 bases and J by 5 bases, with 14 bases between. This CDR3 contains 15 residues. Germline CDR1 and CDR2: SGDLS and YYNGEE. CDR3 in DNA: TGTGCCAGCAGCGCCGGGGGGCCCGCAAATGAAAAACTGTTTTTT. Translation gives CASSAGGPANEKLFF. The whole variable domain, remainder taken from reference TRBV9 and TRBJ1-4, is DSGVTQTPKHLITATGQRVTLRCSPRSGDLSVYWYQQSLDQGLQFLIQYYNGEERAKGNILERFSAQQFPDLHSELNLSSLELGDSALYFCASSAGGPANEKLFFGSGTQLSVL.

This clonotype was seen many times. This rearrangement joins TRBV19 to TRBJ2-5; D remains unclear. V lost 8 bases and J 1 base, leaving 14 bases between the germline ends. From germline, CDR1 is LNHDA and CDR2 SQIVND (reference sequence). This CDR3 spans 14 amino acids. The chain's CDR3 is CASGVVGPQETQYF. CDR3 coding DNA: TGTGCCAGTGGCGTGGTAGGGCCCCAAGAGACCCAGTACTTC.

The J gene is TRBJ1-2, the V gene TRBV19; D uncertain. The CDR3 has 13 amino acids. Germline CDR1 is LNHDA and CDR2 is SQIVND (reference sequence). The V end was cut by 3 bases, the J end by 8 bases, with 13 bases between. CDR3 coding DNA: TGTGCCAGTAGTATCAGCCACGGTGCAGGCTACACCTTC. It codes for CASSISHGAGYTF. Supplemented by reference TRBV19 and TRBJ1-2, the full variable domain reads DGGITQSPKYLFRKEGQNVTLSCEQNLNHDAMYWYRQDPGQGLRLIYYSQIVNDFQKGDIAEGYSVSREKKESFPLTVTSAQKNPTAFYLCASSISHGAGYTFGSGTRLTVV.

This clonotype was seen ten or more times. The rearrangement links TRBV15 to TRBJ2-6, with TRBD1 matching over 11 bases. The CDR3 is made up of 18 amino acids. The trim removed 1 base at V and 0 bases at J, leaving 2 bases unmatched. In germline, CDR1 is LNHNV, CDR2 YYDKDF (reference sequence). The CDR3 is CATSRAGTGGSGANVLTF. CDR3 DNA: TGTGCCACCAGCAGAGCCGGGACAGGGGGCTCTGGGGCCAACGTCCTGACTTTC.